Described below is a single TCR beta chain sequence and its context. This clonotype was observed a few times. Its antigen is unknown. There are no base qualities to consult, and no much larger clone falls within one base. V is cut back by 3 bases and J by 2 bases, with 5 bases in the junction unmatched. As encoded in the germline V gene (reference sequence), CDR1 is SEHNR while CDR2 is FQNEAQ. From cysteine to phenylalanine, the CDR3 is 15 amino acids long. Only the CDR3 portion is preserved as DNA: 45 bases, with reading frame beginning at the first base. This entry comes from a study of regulatory T cells in long-lasting Graves disease (dated by TCRdb to about 2021). In terms of the full investigation: Persistent Graves' disease meant more than 5 years of antithyroid drug treatment with TSH receptor autoantibodies that stayed positive. Persistent Graves' disease patients were compared with newly diagnosed Graves' disease patients by peripheral blood TCR sequencing and RNA sequencing. The study was registered as a clinical trial and conducted in China. A total of some 35 samples underwent TCR sequencing: around 13 from persistent and around 20 from newly diagnosed Graves' disease patients. On average, persistent Graves' disease patients in the clinical cohort had been on antithyroid drugs for approximately ten years.

To prepare the library, multiplex PCR was applied. Sequenced on an Illumina HiSeq 4000. To build TCR beta libraries, CDR3 regions were amplified by Arm-PCR using iRepertoire HTBI primers. PCR products were gel purified before sequencing. Per the original workflow: Gene usage analysis of CDR3 amino acid clonotypes used the approximately 62 TRBV and 14 to 15 TRBJ segments found across samples. Filtered high-quality paired reads were merged into contigs using COPE and FqMerger. BLAST was used to align contigs to IMGT TRBV, TRBD and TRBJ reference genes, with CDR3 defined following IMGT. Any clonotype with a frequency above 0.1% was counted as a highly expanded clone. Shannon entropy was used to measure repertoire diversity, and the Gini coefficient was used to measure V-J evenness. Public clonotypes were defined as clonotypes shared by more than one individual. The raw public data were reprocessed by TCRdb itself: fastp quality trimming at Q25, MiXCR clonotype calling, in-frame beta chains only. Rows merge per CDR3 protein into single entries with the most common DNA and genes. These V and J calls originate from TCRdb's pipeline instead of the authors' own analysis. The sample includes fewer than 550,000 distinct CDR3 sequences, with roughly 21% observed a single time. The ten most abundant clones make up less than 9% of the sample.

Explained via the paper, the time point label denotes: persistent/refractory GD, antithyroid drugs over 5 years with positive TRAb. For both TCR sequencing and RNA sequencing, RNA was extracted from PBMCs in TRIzol. The diagnosis of Graves' disease followed American Thyroid Association guidelines. Recruitment of patients was carried out at an endocrinology department in Xi'an, China. Each patient gave about 9.1 milliliters of peripheral blood, collected in an EDTA anticoagulant tube. Ficoll Paque Plus density gradient separation was used to isolate PBMCs, and no further T cell sorting was done. An Agilent 2100 Bioanalyzer and agarose gel were used to assess RNA quality, and a NanoDrop 2000 was used to measure RNA concentration. General findings and caveats noted by the study authors: Sequencing and analysis were limited to the TCR beta chain. TRBV28, TRBJ1-2 and TRBJ2-5 were preferentially used in persistent disease, while TRBV20-1 and TRBJ2-1 were favored in newly diagnosed disease. A larger number of public clonotypes was shared among persistent patients (about 2,700) than among newly diagnosed patients (around 970). As a limitation, the authors acknowledged that the small sample size may reduce accuracy. Because the primary lesion, thyroid tissue, could not be accessed, the study looked at peripheral blood alone. Compared with newly diagnosed patients, patients with persistent Graves' disease had lower TCR Shannon entropy and fewer highly expanded clones, which suggests clonal expansion.

The chain is made from TRBV7-9 and TRBJ2-5, with TRBD2 matching 8 junction bases. This specimen was peripheral blood mononuclear cells (PBMCs), taken when the disease was refractory, from a patient treated with antithyroid drugs. The receptor comes from a female donor with Graves disease. This receptor has the CDR3 CASSFTRGGQETQYF. The nucleotide sequence reads TGTGCCAGCAGCTTTACCCGCGGGGGGCAAGAGACCCAGTACTTC.